The 27 T cell receptor beta chains below all came from one sample that was sequenced in a study of T cell clonotyping in hematopoietic cell transplantation. Using immunoSEQ multiplex PCR, the repertoire was profiled, and TCRdb retains in-frame clones only, with some absent. Of roughly 10,000 clones in the sample, roughly 90% were seen once. Described time point: recipient sample about 28 days before transplant, after cytoreduction. The sequenced sample was peripheral blood mononuclear cells, obtained before stem cell transplant. The receptors shown here come from a woman aged 40 to 50 with acute myeloid leukemia. Some clones in this sample may be carry-over from other donors' samples.

The rearrangement uses TRBV19 and TRBJ1-2; 10 bases fit TRBD1. This CDR3 is 16 amino acids long. CDR1 and CDR2 from the germline V gene are LNHDA and SQIVND (reference sequence). V was pared by 4 bases and J by 8 bases, with 13 bases of the junction left unmatched. CDR3 DNA sequence: TGTGCCAGTAGTACCAGCCGGGGGACAGGGGCGCTCGGCTACACCTTC. This gives the protein CASSTSRGTGALGYTF.

The V and J genes are TRBV27 and TRBJ2-2, with D possibly TRBD2 on 5 matching bases. V gave up 6 bases and J gave up 6 bases, with 17 bases separating them. This CDR3 comprises 15 residues. Germline loops: CDR1 MNHEY, CDR2 SMNVEV (reference sequence). The CDR3 DNA reads TGTGCCAGCAGCGAACAAGGACTCCTTTCCGGGGAGCTGTTTTTT. Its protein product is CASSEQGLLSGELFF.

The chain carries TRBV6-5 and TRBJ1-2, with D perhaps TRBD1 (6 bases). The CDR3 is made up of 13 amino acids. Trimming removed 3 bases at V and 4 bases at J, with 9 bases between. The germline gives CDR1 MNHEY, CDR2 SVGAGI. The CDR3 protein is CASSYAGVYGYTF. CDR3 DNA: TGTGCCAGCAGTTATGCAGGGGTCTATGGCTACACCTTC.

This rearrangement joins TRBV19 to TRBJ1-2, with D uncertain. This CDR3 has 13 amino acids. In germline, CDR1 is LNHDA, CDR2 SQIVND (reference sequence). V was clipped by 7 bases and J by 1 base, with 10 bases between them. This CDR3 reads CASIWELNYGYTF. CDR3 DNA sequence: TGTGCCAGTATATGGGAGCTTAACTATGGCTACACCTTC.

The chain recombines TRBV19 with TRBJ2-7; D possibly corresponds to TRBD1 (5 bases). V lost 5 bases and J 3 bases, leaving 14 bases between the germline ends. This CDR3 contains 14 residues. CDR1 is LNHDA, CDR2 SQIVND, per germline (reference sequence). The CDR3 DNA follows: TGTGCCAGTAGTGTTTTAGGTAGGGGCTACGAGCAGTACTTC. Protein product: CASSVLGRGYEQYF.

The chain combines TRBV5-6 with TRBJ2-7, with 9 nucleotides matching TRBD1. The junction had 2 bases not matched to a gene; V was cut back by 0 bases and J by 4 bases. The germline V gene encodes CDR1 SGHDT and CDR2 YYEEEE. The CDR3 runs to 14 residues. In DNA, the CDR3 is TGTGCCAGCAGCTTGGGACAGGGGGTTTACGAGCAGTACTTC. It specifies CASSLGQGVYEQYF.

The V call is TRBV7-9, the J call TRBJ2-7; D is uncertain. V lost 6 bases to trimming and J lost 0 bases, with 15 bases between them. Germline V CDR1 and CDR2: SEHNR, FQNEAQ (reference sequence). This CDR3 comprises 15 residues. The CDR3 DNA sequence: TGTGCCAGCAGTTCACCGCTGTCCAGCTCCTACGAGCAGTACTTC. Translation gives CASSSPLSSSYEQYF.

This clone was observed a single time. The V call is TRBV19, the J call TRBJ1-2; TRBD1 might be the D (5 bases). This CDR3 spans 12 amino acids. The V end lost 6 bases, the J end lost 3 bases, and 8 bases lay between the germline ends. The V gene's germline CDR1 is LNHDA and CDR2 SQIVND (reference sequence). For the CDR3, the DNA is TGTGCCAGTAGATTACAGGACTATGGCTACACCTTC. Its protein product is CASRLQDYGYTF.

This sequence joins TRBV7-6 and TRBJ1-1; a weak D match, TRBD1 (5 bases). This CDR3 comprises 13 residues. Germline CDR1 and CDR2: SGHVS and FNYEAQ. Trimming took off 2 bases at V and 4 bases at J, with 8 bases between the two ends. The CDR3 protein is CASSLNGGTEAFF. CDR3 DNA sequence: TGTGCCAGCAGCTTAAATGGGGGCACTGAAGCTTTCTTT.

J is TRBJ1-3 and V is TRBV30, with D unclear. CDR1 is GTSNPN, CDR2 SVGIG, per germline (reference sequence). Trimming took 3 bases from V and 6 from J, leaving 12 bases between them. The CDR3 length is 13 residues. The CDR3 protein is CAWRSHGENTIYF. The CDR3 DNA sequence: TGTGCCTGGAGGAGCCATGGGGAAAACACCATATATTTT.

V usage is TRBV5-8 and J usage is TRBJ2-5; 10 bases fit TRBD2. Germline V lookup: CDR1 SGHTS, CDR2 YDEGEE. The CDR3 contains 17 residues. Germline trimming cut 4 bases from V and 0 bases from J; bases unmatched to any gene: 9. CDR3 protein: CASSRTSGHQDQETQYF. The CDR3, as DNA: TGTGCCAGCAGCCGGACTAGCGGCCACCAAGACCAAGAGACCCAGTACTTC.

This clone was seen more than once but under ten times. The rearrangement joins TRBV4-3 to TRBJ2-6; D gene ambiguous. The CDR3 has 16 residues. The V end was cut by 0 bases, the J end by 0 bases, with 6 bases between. Per germline, CDR1 LGHNA and CDR2 YSLEER. CDR3 protein: CASSQEWDSGANVLTF. Here the CDR3 DNA reads TGCGCCAGCAGCCAAGAGTGGGACTCTGGGGCCAACGTCCTGACTTTC.

The V and J genes are TRBV25-1 and TRBJ2-1, with TRBD1 matching 8 bases. V trimming: 4 bases; J trimming: 9 bases; junction bases outside the gene matches: 8. Germline CDR1 reads MGHDK; CDR2 reads SYGVNS. The CDR3 has 14 residues. In nucleotides, the CDR3 is TGTGCCAGCAGTGGACAGGGGTTGCTTTCTGAGCAGTTCTTC. Translation: CASSGQGLLSEQFF.

The rearrangement uses TRBV5-1 and TRBJ1-1, with 10 bases aligning to TRBD1. V was pared by 7 bases and J by 5 bases, with 17 bases of the junction left unmatched. The CDR3 spans 17 residues. CDR1 and CDR2 from the germline V gene are SGHRS and YFSETQ. In DNA form, the CDR3 reads TGCGCCAGCCAAAAACCGGGACAGGGGTTATTAAGGACTGAAGCTTTCTTT. Translation gives CASQKPGQGLLRTEAFF.

The rearrangement links TRBV7-9 to TRBJ2-7; tentatively, D is TRBD1 or TRBD2 (5 bases each). The CDR3 has 14 residues. Trimming removed 7 bases at V and 4 bases at J, with 17 bases between. The germline V gene encodes CDR1 SEHNR and CDR2 FQNEAQ (reference sequence). CDR3 DNA sequence: TGTGCCAGCACCCTGGGCGGCGAGGGGTACGAGCAGTACTTC. Encoded protein: CASTLGGEGYEQYF. The full variable domain, with the rest looked up from reference TRBV7-9 and TRBJ2-7, is DTGVSQNPRHKITKRGQNVTFRCDPISEHNRLYWYRQTLGQGPEFLTYFQNEAQLEKSRLLSDRFSAERPKGSFSTLEIQRTEQGDSAMYLCASTLGGEGYEQYFGPGTRLTVT.

The chain joins TRBV7-2 to TRBJ2-3; 9 nucleotides agree with TRBD2. V dropped 5 bases and J dropped 5; count of bases not matched to a gene: 8. The length of the CDR3 is 15 residues. Germline assignment: CDR1 SGHTA and CDR2 FQGNSA. The CDR3 here is CASSHGGRAVDTQYF. The CDR3 DNA reads as TGTGCCAGCAGCCACGGCGGGAGGGCCGTAGATACGCAGTATTTT.

The chain links TRBV21-1 to TRBJ2-7; the table's D call, TRBD2, was not checked against the DNA. TRBV21-1 is tagged as a pseudogene. The CDR3 totals 16 residues. The CDR3 region has the DNA TGTGCCAGCAGCCCGGGGAGGCGGGACCTCCCCTACGAGCAGTACTTC. This translates into CASSPGRRDLPYEQYF.

The chain has TRBV7-6 and TRBJ2-5, with TRBD2 identical over 9 bases. The CDR3 sequence is 17 residues long. Trimming at V came to 1 base and at J to 1 base, leaving 7 bases not matched to a gene. Germline V gene sequence: CDR1 SGHVS, CDR2 FNYEAQ. DNA of the CDR3: TGTGCCAGCAGCTTAGTGGTAGCGGGGGCCTCCCAAGAGACCCAGTACTTC. This encodes CASSLVVAGASQETQYF.

CDR3: CASSSPLRGTNTGELFF. For the CDR3, the DNA is TGTGCCAGCAGCTCTCCGCTTAGAGGGACTAACACCGGGGAGCTGTTTTTT. The chain uses TRBV11-3 and TRBJ2-2; D is perhaps TRBD2 (6 bases). The CDR3 is 17 amino acids. V lost 4 bases and J 2 bases, leaving 17 bases between the germline ends. CDR1 is SGHNT and CDR2 is YENEEA in the germline V gene.

In its sample, this clone was seen once. The chain carries TRBV10-3 and TRBJ2-5, with D tentatively TRBD2 (7 bases). The CDR3 is 14 amino acids. V gave up 10 bases and J gave up 1 base, with 16 bases separating them. Germline CDR1 reads ENHRY; CDR2 reads SYGVKD. The CDR3 loop is CATQRGGTQETQYF. The CDR3 nucleotides read TGTGCCACCCAGAGGGGGGGAACCCAAGAGACCCAGTACTTC.

As to this clone: The sample holds other DNA sequences that translate to the same CDR3. The chain combines TRBV5-6 with TRBJ2-7; 7 nucleotides agree with TRBD2. The length of the CDR3 is 13 residues. Germline V gene sequence: CDR1 SGHDT, CDR2 YYEEEE. Unmatched junction bases numbered 2, after V lost 4 bases and J lost 1 base. The CDR3 protein is CASSRDYSYEQYF. CDR3 DNA: TGTGCCAGCAGCAGGGACTATTCCTACGAGCAGTACTTC.

The chain carries TRBV7-8 and TRBJ2-3, with 9 bases aligning to TRBD2. The CDR3 is made up of 16 amino acids. The germline gives CDR1 SGHVS, CDR2 FQNEAQ. The V gene end was trimmed by 2 bases and the J gene end by 5 bases; junction bases not matched to a gene: 8. CDR3 sequence: CASSLMAGGRIDTQYF. In DNA form, the CDR3 reads TGTGCCAGCAGCTTAATGGCGGGAGGGCGTATAGATACGCAGTATTTT. Full variable domain (outside the CDR3, taken from reference TRBV7-8 and TRBJ2-3): GAGVSQSPRYKVAKRGQDVALRCDPISGHVSLFWYQQALGQGPEFLTYFQNEAQLDKSGLPSDRFFAERPEGSVSTLKIQRTQQEDSAVYLCASSLMAGGRIDTQYFGPGTRLTVL.

The V and J genes are TRBV9 and TRBJ2-3; D is possibly TRBD2 (5 bases). The germline gives CDR1 SGDLS, CDR2 YYNGEE. The CDR3 is 14 residues long. V gave up 4 bases and J gave up 2 bases, with 11 bases separating them. CDR3 nucleotide sequence: TGTGCCAGCAGCACCCGGGATTCCACAGATACGCAGTATTTT. Protein product: CASSTRDSTDTQYF.

The rearrangement joins TRBV19 to TRBJ2-3; 8 nucleotides agree with TRBD2. The length of the CDR3 is 12 residues. V lost 11 bases and J lost 2; bases outside the gene matches: 3. CDR1 LNHDA and CDR2 SQIVND come from the germline V gene (reference sequence). The CDR3 nucleotides are TGTGCCGCTAGCGGGCACACAGATACGCAGTATTTT. Residues: CAASGHTDTQYF.

The gene calls are TRBV10-3 and TRBJ2-1; TRBD2 matches at 8 bases. Germline CDR1 reads ENHRY; CDR2 reads SYGVKD. There are 16 residues in the CDR3. V dropped 2 bases and J dropped 0; count of bases not matched to a gene: 3. CDR3 sequence: CAISEPSGSSYNEQFF. CDR3 DNA: TGTGCCATCAGTGAGCCGAGCGGGAGCTCCTACAATGAGCAGTTCTTC.

The chain has TRBV10-3 and TRBJ1-5; 8 bases fit TRBD1. V lost 5 bases and J lost 4; bases outside the gene matches: 4. Germline CDR1 ENHRY, CDR2 SYGVKD. The CDR3 has 14 residues. CDR3 nucleotide sequence: TGTGCCATCAGTCCGGGACAGGTGAATCAGCCCCAGCATTTT. Translating gives CAISPGQVNQPQHF.

The chain links TRBV29-1 to TRBJ2-7; 7 bases are a match to TRBD1. Unmatched junction bases numbered 5, after V lost 0 bases and J lost 3 bases. CDR1 is SQVTM and CDR2 is ANQGSEA in the germline V gene. This CDR3 comprises 14 residues. CDR3 bases: TGCAGCGTTGAAGAGGGGGACAGTGACTACGAGCAGTACTTC. This sequence encodes CSVEEGDSDYEQYF.